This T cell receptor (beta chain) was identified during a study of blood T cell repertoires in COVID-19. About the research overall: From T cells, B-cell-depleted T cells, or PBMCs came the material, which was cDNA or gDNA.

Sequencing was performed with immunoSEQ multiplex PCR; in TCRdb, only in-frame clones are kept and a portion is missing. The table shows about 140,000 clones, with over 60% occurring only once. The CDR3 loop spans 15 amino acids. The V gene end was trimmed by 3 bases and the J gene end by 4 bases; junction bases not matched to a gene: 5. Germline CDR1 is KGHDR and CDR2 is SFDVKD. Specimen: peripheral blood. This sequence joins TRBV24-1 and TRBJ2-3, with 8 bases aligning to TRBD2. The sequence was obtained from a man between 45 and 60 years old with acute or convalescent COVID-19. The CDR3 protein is CATSDTGLDSDTQYF. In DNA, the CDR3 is TGTGCCACCAGTGATACGGGACTAGATTCAGATACGCAGTATTTT.